The 26 T cell receptor beta chains below all came from one sample that was sequenced in a study of identifying expanded T cells in peripheral blood. Data came from immunoSEQ multiplex PCR; TCRdb stores just in-frame clones and leaves some out. This sample has 81,000 or so clones, with roughly 84% found just once. The material sequenced was blood. Source of these receptors: a person aged 18 to 69 in good health.

The chain links TRBV25-1 to TRBJ2-1; D assignment may be TRBD1 or TRBD2 (8 bases each). The germline V gene encodes CDR1 MGHDK and CDR2 SYGVNS. Trimming took off 8 bases at V and 9 bases at J, with 23 bases between the two ends. The CDR3 totals 15 residues. Here the CDR3 reads CASSRTGYAGGEQFF. DNA of the CDR3: TGTGCCAGCTCCCGGACAGGGTACGCGGGGGGTGAGCAGTTCTTC.

The chain joins TRBV6-5 to TRBJ2-7; 7 bases agree with TRBD1. Germline CDR1 and CDR2: MNHEY and SVGAGI. After removal of 1 base from V and 0 bases from J, the junction contained 6 bases not matched to a gene. The length of the CDR3 is 16 residues. The CDR3 region is CASSYYSRGSSYEQYF. DNA for the CDR3: TGTGCCAGCAGTTACTATTCCAGGGGGAGCTCCTACGAGCAGTACTTC.

The CDR3 DNA is TGCGCCAGCAGCTTGAGCCCTGAGAGGATCTACGAGCAGTACTTC. Amino acids: CASSLSPERIYEQYF. This chain joins TRBV5-1 and TRBJ2-7; D ambiguous. CDR1 is SGHRS and CDR2 is YFSETQ in the germline V gene. Deletions cut 1 base from V and 3 bases from J, with 14 bases between. The CDR3 sequence is 15 residues long.

The CDR3 protein is CASSGPGLASGRNEQFF. CDR3 coding DNA: TGTGCCAGCAGTGGTCCGGGACTAGCGTCTGGTCGCAATGAGCAGTTCTTC. This sequence joins TRBV13 and TRBJ2-1; TRBD2 matches 10 bases. From germline, CDR1 is PRHDT and CDR2 FYEKMQ (reference sequence). This CDR3 spans 17 amino acids. The ends lost 6 bases at V and 6 bases at J; junction bases unmatched: 14.

The V call is TRBV7-2, the J call TRBJ1-3; D not certain. The germline CDR1 and CDR2 sequences are SGHTA and FQGNSA. CDR3 length: 15 amino acids. Trimming removed 1 base from V and 0 bases from J, with 7 bases in between. CDR3 bases: TGTGCCAGCAGCTTAGAGGCCCACTCTGGAAACACCATATATTTT. The encoded protein is CASSLEAHSGNTIYF.

This chain uses TRBV4-3 with TRBJ2-1; 7 nucleotides match TRBD1. The CDR3 is made up of 15 amino acids. V gave up 6 bases and J gave up 0 bases; unmatched junction bases: 5. Germline-derived CDR1 and CDR2 are LGHNA and YSLEER. CDR3 coding DNA: TGCGCCAGCAGACAGACAGGGAGCTCCTACAATGAGCAGTTCTTC. It is translated as CASRQTGSSYNEQFF.

The chain recombines TRBV11-2 with TRBJ1-2, with D tentatively TRBD1 (5 bases). The CDR3 is 13 residues long. V was trimmed by 5 bases and J by 8 bases, leaving 15 bases between them. Looked up from germline, CDR1 is SGHAT and CDR2 is FQNNGV. The CDR3 sequence: CASSVAGPSGYTF. The CDR3, as DNA: TGTGCCAGCAGCGTCGCGGGACCTTCGGGCTACACCTTC.

V and J are TRBV27 and TRBJ2-7; tentative D call: TRBD2 (6 bases). The germline V gene encodes CDR1 MNHEY and CDR2 SMNVEV (reference sequence). The CDR3 is 13 amino acids. V was clipped by 0 bases and J by 3 bases, with 6 bases between them. The CDR3 region is CASSLSGGYEQYF. CDR3 bases: TGTGCCAGCAGTTTATCGGGGGGCTACGAGCAGTACTTC.

The rearrangement links TRBV9 to TRBJ1-4; maybe TRBD1 (6 bases). This CDR3 is 16 amino acids long. With 3 bases removed from V and 5 bases from J, the gap between germline ends came to 17 bases. CDR1 and CDR2 from the germline V gene are SGDLS and YYNGEE. CDR3: CASSAGAATSNEKLFF. Written as DNA, the CDR3 is TGTGCCAGCAGCGCAGGGGCGGCGACTTCCAATGAAAAACTGTTTTTT.

V and J are TRBV29-1 and TRBJ2-3; D might be TRBD2 (5 bases). Germline V CDR1 and CDR2: SQVTM, ANQGSEA. The CDR3 is 15 residues long. The germline V and J ends were trimmed by 5 bases and 0 bases, with 15 bases remaining between them. CDR3 sequence: CSVTYGEKSTDTQYF. CDR3 nucleotide sequence: TGCAGCGTTACCTACGGGGAAAAGAGCACAGATACGCAGTATTTT.

V and J are TRBV7-2 and TRBJ2-1; 9 bases are shared with TRBD2. The CDR3 is 15 amino acids. Germline values: CDR1 SGHTA, CDR2 FQGNSA. V trimming: 3 bases; J trimming: 5 bases; junction bases outside the gene matches: 5. In DNA, the CDR3 is TGTGCCAGCAGCTTGACTAGCGGTGAGCACAATGAGCAGTTCTTC. Translation: CASSLTSGEHNEQFF.

This clone was seen a handful of times. V is TRBV30 and J is TRBJ1-5; D may be TRBD1 (5 bases). Germline V gene lookup returns CDR1 GTSNPN and CDR2 SVGIG (reference sequence). V lost 5 bases to trimming and J lost 4 bases, with 15 bases between them. The CDR3 length is 14 residues. The chain's CDR3 is CAWQSTGSNQPQHF. CDR3 DNA: TGTGCCTGGCAGAGCACAGGATCAAATCAGCCCCAGCATTTT. The full variable domain, rest sourced from reference TRBV30 and TRBJ1-5, is SQTIHQWPATLVQPVGSPLSLECTVEGTSNPNLYWYRQAAGRGLQLLFYSVGIGQISSEVPQNLSASRPQDRQFILSSKKLLLSDSGFYLCAWQSTGSNQPQHFGDGTRLSIL.

V gene TRBV6-6 combines with J gene TRBJ2-5; 7 nucleotides align to TRBD2. Unmatched junction bases numbered 5, after V lost 6 bases and J lost 1 base. In germline, CDR1 is MNHNY, CDR2 SVGAGI (reference sequence). The CDR3 covers 14 residues. In DNA form, the CDR3 reads TGTGCCAGCAGCCCAAGCGGGATCCAAGAGACCCAGTACTTC. It is translated as CASSPSGIQETQYF.

In its sample, this clone was seen once. The V call is TRBV5-1, the J call TRBJ2-5; 7 bases align to TRBD1. CDR1 and CDR2 from the germline V gene are SGHRS and YFSETQ. Trimming cost V 0 bases and J 1 base; bases outside gene matches: 3. The CDR3 sequence is 15 residues long. The CDR3 reads CASSLGGQLQETQYF. CDR3 nucleotides: TGCGCCAGCAGCTTGGGGGGACAGCTCCAAGAGACCCAGTACTTC.

The chain is built from TRBV7-9 and TRBJ2-5; D uncertain. CDR3 length: 16 residues. The germline V and J ends were trimmed by 8 bases and 4 bases, with 23 bases remaining between them. The germline V gene has CDR1 SEHNR and CDR2 FQNEAQ (reference sequence). The CDR3 loop reads CASGHGRAVSAETQYF. Written as DNA, the CDR3 is TGTGCCAGCGGCCACGGACGGGCCGTGTCGGCAGAGACCCAGTACTTC.

This rearrangement joins TRBV28 to TRBJ1-1; possible D gene TRBD1, 6 bases. This CDR3 comprises 14 residues. Trimming stripped 10 bases from V and 1 base from J, with 16 bases between. Germline CDR1 and CDR2: MDHEN and SYDVKM. The CDR3 region is CAMARGGRNTEAFF. The CDR3 DNA reads TGTGCCATGGCGAGGGGGGGGCGGAACACTGAAGCTTTCTTT.

This clone was counted once. The chain combines TRBV21-1 with TRBJ2-5; the D segment call TRBD2 is taken from the table without a DNA check. TRBV21-1 is a listed pseudogene. The CDR3 loop spans 16 amino acids. The CDR3, as DNA: TGTGCCAGCCAACAAAAGGGAGCGGGAGATTGGGAGACCCAGTACTTC. Protein product: CASQQKGAGDWETQYF.

Note on this clone: The sample has other DNA sequences that encode this CDR3 too. V is TRBV28 and J is TRBJ2-7; D not resolved. This CDR3 spans 11 amino acids. Germline CDR1 and CDR2: MDHEN and SYDVKM. V dropped 3 bases and J dropped 4 bases, with 4 bases sitting between them. The CDR3 DNA follows: TGTGCCAGCAGTTTGGGGTACGAGCAGTACTTC. It specifies CASSLGYEQYF.

V and J are TRBV6-5 and TRBJ2-1; D is possibly TRBD2 (6 bases). Germline lookup yields CDR1 MNHEY and CDR2 SVGAGI. V was clipped by 11 bases and J by 6 bases, with 20 bases between them. This CDR3 region has 14 residues. DNA of the CDR3: TGTGCCTCCTTCTCGTCGGGAGAATTCAATGAGCAGTTCTTC. Translating it yields CASFSSGEFNEQFF.

Points on this clone: A junction boundary mismatches the germline segment, possibly from a read error. The rearrangement links TRBV6-5 to TRBJ1-4; D unclear. This CDR3 has 13 residues. Germline values: CDR1 MNHEY, CDR2 SVGAGI. The CDR3 DNA reads as TGTGCCAGCAGTGACTCAGTCCAGGAAAAACTGTTTTTT. Encoded protein: CASSDSVQEKLFF.

The rearrangement joins TRBV9 to TRBJ2-3; TRBD1 or TRBD2 may be the D gene (6 bases each). V was clipped by 4 bases and J by 5 bases, with 23 bases between them. Germline V gene lookup returns CDR1 SGDLS and CDR2 YYNGEE. This CDR3 has 17 amino acids. Here the CDR3 reads CASSLRDWGGGGDTQYF. DNA of the CDR3: TGTGCCAGCAGCTTACGGGACTGGGGAGGAGGGGGAGATACGCAGTATTTT.

This chain joins TRBV7-6 and TRBJ2-1; D call uncertain. There are 13 residues in the CDR3. CDR1 and CDR2 (germline): SGHVS, FNYEAQ. The V gene lost 5 bases and the J gene lost 10 bases, with 15 bases spanning the gap. CDR3 sequence: CASSLSDPSEQFF. The CDR3 DNA is TGTGCCAGCAGCCTCTCAGACCCTTCGGAGCAGTTCTTC.

This clone was observed once. V and J are TRBV4-2 and TRBJ2-5, with D uncertain. The CDR3 extends over 15 amino acids. V dropped 6 bases and J dropped 2 bases, with 16 bases sitting between them. Germline values: CDR1 LGHNA, CDR2 YNFKEQ. CDR3 in DNA: TGTGCCAGCAGTCGTCGGGCAGCTGCACAAGAGACCCAGTACTTC. Its protein is CASSRRAAAQETQYF.

The chain recombines TRBV19 with TRBJ2-3, with 12 bases lining up with TRBD1. J was trimmed by 4 bases and V by 4 bases; bases with no gene match: 18. The CDR3 runs 20 residues. Germline CDR1 is LNHDA and CDR2 is SQIVND (reference sequence). The CDR3 spells CASSTEPGQGAGTGADTQYF. CDR3 in DNA: TGTGCCAGTAGTACCGAGCCGGGACAGGGGGCCGGCACGGGCGCAGATACGCAGTATTTT. Full variable domain (rest looked up from reference TRBV19 and TRBJ2-3): DGGITQSPKYLFRKEGQNVTLSCEQNLNHDAMYWYRQDPGQGLRLIYYSQIVNDFQKGDIAEGYSVSREKKESFPLTVTSAQKNPTAFYLCASSTEPGQGAGTGADTQYFGPGTRLTVL.

The rearrangement links TRBV20-1 to TRBJ2-3; no clear D gene. The germline CDR1 and CDR2 sequences are DFQATT and SNEGSKA (reference sequence). The CDR3 consists of 11 residues. V lost 6 bases to trimming and J lost 0 bases, with 4 bases between them. CDR3 nucleotide sequence: TGCAGTGCAGGGAGCACAGATACGCAGTATTTT. It codes for CSAGSTDTQYF.

The V and J genes are TRBV4-2 and TRBJ1-5; D is unresolved. This CDR3 is built from 16 residues. The V end lost 0 bases, the J end lost 2 bases, and 11 bases lay between the germline ends. Germline V CDR1 and CDR2: LGHNA, YNFKEQ. The CDR3 spells CASSQDYRGGNQPQHF. The CDR3 nucleotides are TGTGCCAGCAGCCAAGATTATCGCGGGGGCAATCAGCCCCAGCATTTT.